This TCR beta chain appears in the sequencing data of a study of graft-versus-host responses after intestinal transplantation. The protocol was immunoSEQ multiplex PCR, while the TCRdb copy is restricted to in-frame clones and leaves out a portion. This table has under 65,000 clones, 94% appearing once. The CDR3 length is 14 residues. V was clipped by 8 bases and J by 4 bases, with 18 bases between them. Looked up from germline, CDR1 is SGHTA and CDR2 is FQGNSA. In regard to this clone: Its antigen is not identified.

The TCR comes from a human donor who was the organ donor for an intestinal transplant. The chain uses TRBV7-2 and TRBJ2-7; the D gene could be TRBD1 or TRBD2 (5 bases each). The source was unstimulated CD4+ T cells sorted from spleen or lymph node cells, collected before transplant. The CDR3 reads CASGSPGRGYEQYF. DNA for the CDR3: TGTGCCAGCGGATCTCCGGGACGCGGGTACGAGCAGTACTTC.